This entry describes one TCR beta chain. The CDR3 is 14 amino acids. Germline CDR1 reads MNHEY; CDR2 reads SMNVEV (reference sequence). With 5 bases clipped from V and 6 bases from J, the junction kept 5 bases outside the gene matches. This specimen belongs to a study of blood T cell repertoires in COVID-19. About the research overall: Samples came from the United States, Italy and Spain, spanning acute and convalescent COVID-19. T cells, B-cell-depleted T cells, or PBMCs provided the cDNA or gDNA that served as material.

Under the authors' procedure: Reference gene primer amplification in the assay estimated nucleated cell counts. Clones were sequenced by immunoSEQ multiplex PCR, and TCRdb holds only the in-frame ones, with some missing. V and J calls and clone size are those listed in that table; D and trimming were worked out from the DNA. The sample lists under 200,000 clones, about 80% seen once, with 6.5% in the top ten. This sequence was found in a man in his 70s with active or convalescent COVID-19. This chain links TRBV27 with TRBJ1-1, with 11 bases fitting TRBD1. Sample: peripheral blood. CDR3 coding DNA: TGTGCCAGCAGTACGGGACAGGGGGTTTCTGAAGCTTTCTTT. The encoded protein is CASSTGQGVSEAFF.